This T cell receptor (beta chain) is drawn from a study of blood T cell repertoires in COVID-19. Overall study: Material from acute and convalescent COVID-19 was sourced from the United States, Italy and Spain.

Data came from immunoSEQ multiplex PCR; TCRdb stores just in-frame clones and leaves some out. The sample includes more than 85,000 clones, 80% to 90% of them seen just once. Deletions cut 2 bases from V and 5 bases from J, with 10 bases between. Germline loops: CDR1 GTSNPN, CDR2 SVGIG (reference sequence). This CDR3 is built from 13 residues. The gene calls are TRBV30 and TRBJ1-5, with D perhaps TRBD1 (5 bases). The sample was peripheral blood. The clonotype comes from a human donor in a cohort sampled during active COVID-19. The CDR3: CAWSPGLDQPQHF. The CDR3 DNA sequence: TGTGCCTGGAGTCCAGGGCTAGATCAGCCCCAGCATTTT.